A single T cell receptor beta chain is shown here with its context. What it binds is not known. This record comes from a study of T cell repertoires in cytomegalovirus infection. Notes on the study in general: HLA-C-restricted TCR beta clonotypes specific for CMV led the ex vivo response.

Each CDR3 protein gets one entry after TCRdb re-called the reads with MiXCR. This sample has about a million distinct CDR3 sequences, with around 29% found just once. Trimming removed 7 bases from V and 3 bases from J; junction bases left unmatched: 6. CDR3 size: 14 residues. Germline values: CDR1 MNHEY, CDR2 SMNVEV (reference sequence). The TCR was taken from a human donor in good health (CMV status not recorded). Some clones in this sample may be carry-over from other donors' samples. Sequences were derived from cultured CD8+ T cells from PBMCs, sampled from culture after CMV antigen stimulation. The V and J genes are TRBV27 and TRBJ1-5, with TRBD1 identical over 7 bases. In DNA form, the CDR3 reads TGTGCCAGCAAGGGAACAGGGGCCAATCAGCCCCAGCATTTT. Residues: CASKGTGANQPQHF.